A selection of T cell receptor beta chains follows, all from one sample in a study of response to subunit inactivated influenza vaccine. TCRdb reprocessed the RT-PCR reads with MiXCR, giving one entry per CDR3 protein. The data contain under 750,000 distinct CDR3 sequences, about 10% of them singletons. The sample in question was PBMCs from blood, obtained on the day of vaccination. The source of these receptors is a man aged 45-65 years who received an inactivated influenza vaccine. Both conserved end residues are part of each CDR3. The D gene is left open where the match is weak. A clone size is listed for some rows: how often the clone was seen (once, few, many), or a class if it is expanded.

J gene	D gene	V gene	clone size	CDR3 DNA	CDR3 protein
TRBJ2-7	TRBD1	TRBV10-3	many	TGTGCCATCAGTGATCGTGGACAGGGGGCGGAGGAGCAGTACTTC	CAISDRGQGAEEQYF
TRBJ2-1	.	TRBV24-1	.	TGTGCCACCAGTGATTTGCGGGGGAGGAATGAGCAGTTCTTC	CATSDLRGRNEQFF
TRBJ2-7	TRBD2	TRBV9	.	TGTGCCAGCAGCATAACCAGCGGGAGAGGAGAGCAGTACTTC	CASSITSGRGEQYF
TRBJ2-1	.	TRBV24-1	few	TGTGCCACCAGTGACCCAGGCCCCAGGGGCAATGAGCAGTTCTTC	CATSDPGPRGNEQFF
TRBJ2-1	TRBD2	TRBV12-3/TRBV12-4	few	TGTGCCAGCAGTCCACCGGGACTACTCTACAATGAGCAGTTCTTC	CASSPPGLLYNEQFF
TRBJ2-1	TRBD1	TRBV29-1	many	TGCAGCGTTGAAGATCCCGGGACAGCCGTCAATGAGCAGTTCTTC	CSVEDPGTAVNEQFF
TRBJ2-1	TRBD1	TRBV5-1	.	TGCGCCAGCAGCTTGGGACAGGGGCGCTACAATGAGCAGTTCTTC	CASSLGQGRYNEQFF
TRBJ2-7	.	TRBV29-1	.	TGCAGCGTTGAAGGATTGGGGGTACGCCGCGAGCAGTACTTC	CSVEGLGVRREQYF
TRBJ2-1	TRBD2	TRBV6-2/TRBV6-3	few	TGTGCCAGCAGTCAGCTTAGCGGGAGGGCCGGCAATGAGCAGTTCTTC	CASSQLSGRAGNEQFF
TRBJ1-4	.	TRBV6-1	many	TGTGCCAGCAGTCGCGGGGTTGCGGGGCGAAGCGAAAAACTGTTTTTT	CASSRGVAGRSEKLFF
TRBJ2-6	.	TRBV5-1	few	TGCGCCAGCAGCTTAATGAGTCTCTCTGGGGCCAACGTCCTGACTTTC	CASSLMSLSGANVLTF
TRBJ2-7	TRBD1	TRBV11-2	few	TGTGCCAGCAGGGGCAACGGACAGGTTCATATCTACGAGCAGTACTTC	CASRGNGQVHIYEQYF
TRBJ1-4	.	TRBV27	few	TGTGCCAGCAGTTCCGGGACAAGGAATGGAGAAAAACTGTTTTTT	CASSSGTRNGEKLFF
TRBJ2-7	TRBD2	TRBV3-1	.	TGTGCCAGCAGCCAAGGGACTAGCCTCTCCTACGAGCAGTACTTC	CASSQGTSLSYEQYF
TRBJ2-1	TRBD2	TRBV20-1	.	TGCAGCCCCACCCGTCCTAGCGGGCGTATGAATGAGCAGTTCTTC	CSPTRPSGRMNEQFF
TRBJ2-1	.	TRBV2	.	TGTGCCAGCAGTCGGAGTACTACAGGGACGTATCCTGACAATGAGCAGTTCTTC	CASSRSTTGTYPDNEQFF
TRBJ2-1	TRBD2	TRBV11-2	many	TGTGCCAGCGAAGCGGGGGGGCCCTATGAGCAGTTCTTC	CASEAGGPYEQFF
TRBJ2-7	.	TRBV7-2	many	TGTGCCAGCAGCCTCCTGAACGAGCAGTACTTC	CASSLLNEQYF
TRBJ2-5	TRBD2	TRBV10-1	.	TGCGCCAGCAGTCCGGGACTAGCGGGGGATCAAGAGACCCAGTACTTC	CASSPGLAGDQETQYF
TRBJ2-2	.	TRBV18	few	TGTGCCAGCTCACGGGGGACCGGAACCGGGGAGCTGTTTTTT	CASSRGTGTGELFF
TRBJ2-7	TRBD1	TRBV5-1	few	TGCGCCAGCAGCTTGGCCGGGACAGCCTCCTACGAGCAGTACTTC	CASSLAGTASYEQYF
TRBJ2-1	TRBD1	TRBV5-1	few	TGCGCCAGCAGCGACGGACAGGGTATCAATGAGCAGTTCTTC	CASSDGQGINEQFF
TRBJ1-1	TRBD1	TRBV25-1	few	TGTGCCAGCAGTGAATCCGGGACAGTGACTGAAGCTTTCTTT	CASSESGTVTEAFF
TRBJ2-7	.	TRBV4-1	.	TGCGCCAGCAGCCAAGATTGGGGGGGCGAGCAGAACTTC	CASSQDWGGEQNF
TRBJ1-1	.	TRBV6-1	few	TGTGCCAGCAGTGCACTACCGGGACGTACTGAAGCTTTCTTT	CASSALPGRTEAFF
TRBJ2-2	.	TRBV28	many	TGTGCCAGCAGCCGCGGGACCCTGAACACCGGGGAGCTGTTTTTT	CASSRGTLNTGELFF
TRBJ1-3	.	TRBV12-3/TRBV12-4	few	TGTGCCAGCAACCCCAGGGGTGGAAACACCATATATTTT	CASNPRGGNTIYF
TRBJ1-2	.	TRBV5-1	.	TGCGCCAGCAGCTTGGCCCCAGGGGACTATGGCTACACCTTC	CASSLAPGDYGYTF
TRBJ2-1	.	TRBV5-1	many	TGCGCCAGCAGCTTGAGGGGCGGGATCTTAGGCTCCTACAATGAGCAGTTCTTC	CASSLRGGILGSYNEQFF
TRBJ2-7	.	TRBV27	.	TGTGCCAGCAGTTTACGGCGGGTGCGCCACGAGCAGTACTTC	CASSLRRVRHEQYF
TRBJ2-7	TRBD2	TRBV28	.	TGTGCCAGCACTAGCGGGCAAACTTCATTGGGTTCCTACGAGCAGTACTTC	CASTSGQTSLGSYEQYF
TRBJ1-1	.	TRBV24-1	many	TGTGCCACCAGTGATACGTTGAACACTGAAGCTTTCTTT	CATSDTLNTEAFF
TRBJ2-3	.	TRBV28	many	TGTGCCAGCAGTTTATTGCAGGAGATCACAGATACGCAGTATTTT	CASSLLQEITDTQYF
TRBJ2-7	.	TRBV9	.	TGTGCCAGCAGCCCTTCGACAAACCCCCACTACGAGCAGTACTTC	CASSPSTNPHYEQYF
TRBJ1-1	.	TRBV19	few	TGTGCCAGTAGTCCCACGCTGACAGGTATGACTGAAGCTTTCTTT	CASSPTLTGMTEAFF
TRBJ2-7	.	TRBV3-1	.	TGTGCCAGCAGCCAAGCTACCTACGAGCAGTACTTC	CASSQATYEQYF
TRBJ2-7	TRBD1	TRBV4-3	.	TGCGCCAGCAGCCAAGACTTGGACAGGGTAGACGAGCAGTACTTC	CASSQDLDRVDEQYF
TRBJ2-1	TRBD2	TRBV12-3/TRBV12-4	.	TGTGCCAGCGCGGCGGGGGGCCTCTCCTACAATGAGCAGTTCTTC	CASAAGGLSYNEQFF
TRBJ2-7	.	TRBV2	few	TGTGCCAGCAGTGAGCAAGACAGTTCCTACGAGCAGTACTTC	CASSEQDSSYEQYF
TRBJ2-1	.	TRBV27	many	TGTGCCAGCAGTAAGTACAGTGAGCAGTTCTTC	CASSKYSEQFF
TRBJ2-5	TRBD2	TRBV7-6	.	TGTGCCAGCAGCCCCGGTCTCGGGGGGGAGACCCAGTACTTC	CASSPGLGGETQYF
TRBJ2-2	.	TRBV19	many	TGTGCCAGTAGTATAGGGACAGTCTGGAACACCGGGGAGCTGTTTTTT	CASSIGTVWNTGELFF
TRBJ2-5	.	TRBV5-1	few	TGCGCCAGCAACTCTCCAGGAGAGACCCAGTACTTC	CASNSPGETQYF
TRBJ2-2	.	TRBV11-2	few	TGTGCCAGCAGCTTTCGCAGCCCTAACACCGGGGAGCTGTTTTTT	CASSFRSPNTGELFF
TRBJ2-2	.	TRBV10-3	.	TGTGCCATCAGTGAGTCAGGAGGGGAATCCGGGGAGCTGTTTTTT	CAISESGGESGELFF
TRBJ1-4	.	TRBV4-2	.	TGTGCCAGCAGCCCGCCCTCACAAGGGCTAGGGGAAAAACTGTTTTTT	CASSPPSQGLGEKLFF
TRBJ1-2	.	TRBV5-5	.	TGTGCCAGCAGCTTGCTATTCGGTGCTAACTATGGCTACACCTTC	CASSLLFGANYGYTF
TRBJ2-2	TRBD2	TRBV7-8	few	TGTGCCTCTCGGGGTAGCGGGAAAAACACCGGGGAGCTGTTTTTT	CASRGSGKNTGELFF
TRBJ2-7	.	TRBV5-1	.	TGCGCCAGCAGCTCGCCCGTTTACTCAGCTTCCCCCTACGAGCAGTACTTC	CASSSPVYSASPYEQYF
TRBJ1-2	.	TRBV30	.	TGTGCCTGGAGTGTAAGGCGCAGGAGTCCATATGGCTACACCTTC	CAWSVRRRSPYGYTF
TRBJ2-1	.	TRBV29-1	many	TGCAGCGTGTCCGGGACCCCCGAGGGCTACAATGAGCAGTTCTTC	CSVSGTPEGYNEQFF
TRBJ2-3	.	TRBV9	few	TGTGCCAGCGGGGTTAACGGGATTTCTAGCACAGATACGCAGTATTTT	CASGVNGISSTDTQYF
TRBJ2-2	.	TRBV5-1	.	TGCGCCAGCAGCCGGACCCCGCAGGGAGCGAACACCGGGGAGCTGTTTTTT	CASSRTPQGANTGELFF
TRBJ2-1	TRBD2	TRBV11-3	few	TGTGCCAGCAGCTTATCCTTCGGGACTAGCCGCAATGAGCAGTTCTTC	CASSLSFGTSRNEQFF
TRBJ1-1	.	TRBV10-3	.	TGTGCCATCAGCCAAGCACAGCTAAACACTGAAGCTTTCTTT	CAISQAQLNTEAFF
TRBJ2-7	.	TRBV20-1	.	TGCAGTGTAGGTTCCAGTAGGAGGTCCTACGAGCAGTACTTC	CSVGSSRRSYEQYF
TRBJ1-1	.	TRBV9	many	TGTGCCAGCAGCGTAGGTCAGGGCACTGAAGCTTTCTTT	CASSVGQGTEAFF
TRBJ2-2	.	TRBV28	few	TGTGCCAGCAGTCTCTGGACAGAACACGGGGAGCTGTTTTTT	CASSLWTEHGELFF